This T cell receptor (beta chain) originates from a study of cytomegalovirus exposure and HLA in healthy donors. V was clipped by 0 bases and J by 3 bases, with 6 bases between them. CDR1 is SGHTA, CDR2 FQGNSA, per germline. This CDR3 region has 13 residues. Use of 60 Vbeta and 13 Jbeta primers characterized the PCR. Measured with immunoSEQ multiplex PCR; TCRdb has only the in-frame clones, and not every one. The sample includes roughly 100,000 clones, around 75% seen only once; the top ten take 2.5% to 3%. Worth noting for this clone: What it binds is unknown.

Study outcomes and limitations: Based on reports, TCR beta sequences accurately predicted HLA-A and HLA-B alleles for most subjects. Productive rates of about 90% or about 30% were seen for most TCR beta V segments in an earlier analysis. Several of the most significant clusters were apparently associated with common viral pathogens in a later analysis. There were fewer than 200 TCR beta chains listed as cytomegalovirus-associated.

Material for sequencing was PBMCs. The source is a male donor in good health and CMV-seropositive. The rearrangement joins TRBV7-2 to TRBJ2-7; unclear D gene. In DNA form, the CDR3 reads TGTGCCAGCAGCTTAGCTTACAACTACGAGCAGTACTTC. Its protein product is CASSLAYNYEQYF.